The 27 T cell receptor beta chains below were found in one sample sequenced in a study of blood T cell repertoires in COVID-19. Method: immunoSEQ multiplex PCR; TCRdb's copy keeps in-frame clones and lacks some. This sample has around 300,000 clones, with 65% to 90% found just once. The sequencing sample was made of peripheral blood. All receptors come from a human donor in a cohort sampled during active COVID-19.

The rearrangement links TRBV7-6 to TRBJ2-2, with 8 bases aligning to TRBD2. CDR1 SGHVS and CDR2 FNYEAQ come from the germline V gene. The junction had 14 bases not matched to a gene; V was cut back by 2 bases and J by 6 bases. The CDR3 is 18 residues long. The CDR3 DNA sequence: TGTGCCAGCAGCTTAAGTTCCGGGAGGGTGAAAAGGGCCGGGGAGCTGTTTTTT. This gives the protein CASSLSSGRVKRAGELFF.

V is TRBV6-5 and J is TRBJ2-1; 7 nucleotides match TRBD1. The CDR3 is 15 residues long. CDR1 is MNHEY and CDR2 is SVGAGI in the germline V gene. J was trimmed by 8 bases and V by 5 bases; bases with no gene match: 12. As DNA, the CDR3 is TGTGCCAGCAGTACGTCACAGGGGAGAGGTGATGAGCAGTTCTTC. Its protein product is CASSTSQGRGDEQFF.

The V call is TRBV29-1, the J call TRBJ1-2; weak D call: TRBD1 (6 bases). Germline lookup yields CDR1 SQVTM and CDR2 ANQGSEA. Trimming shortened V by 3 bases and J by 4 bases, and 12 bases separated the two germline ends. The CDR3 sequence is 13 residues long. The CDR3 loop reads CSVEGGGFYGYTF. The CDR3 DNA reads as TGCAGCGTTGAGGGCGGGGGCTTCTATGGCTACACCTTC.

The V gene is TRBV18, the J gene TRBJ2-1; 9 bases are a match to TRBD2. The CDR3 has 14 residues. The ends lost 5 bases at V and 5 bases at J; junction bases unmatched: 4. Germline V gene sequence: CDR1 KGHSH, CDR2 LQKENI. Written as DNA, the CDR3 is TGTGCCAGCTCATCTAGCGGGGTAAACAATGAGCAGTTCTTC. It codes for CASSSSGVNNEQFF.

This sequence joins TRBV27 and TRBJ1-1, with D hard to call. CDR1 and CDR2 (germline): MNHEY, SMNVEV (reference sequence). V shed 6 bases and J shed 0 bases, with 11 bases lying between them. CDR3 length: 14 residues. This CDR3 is CASRREPMNTEAFF. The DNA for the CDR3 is TGTGCCAGCAGGAGGGAACCAATGAACACTGAAGCTTTCTTT.

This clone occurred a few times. DNA for the CDR3: TGTGCCAGCAGCCAGCGAGGACAGGGGAACACTGAAGCTTTCTTT. Residues: CASSQRGQGNTEAFF. This chain uses TRBV3-1 (or the pseudogene TRBV3-2) with TRBJ1-1; 8 nucleotides align to TRBD1. Unmatched junction bases numbered 4, after V lost 3 bases and J lost 1 base. The CDR3 has 15 residues. Germline V gene sequence: CDR1 LGHDT, CDR2 YNNKEL (reference sequence).

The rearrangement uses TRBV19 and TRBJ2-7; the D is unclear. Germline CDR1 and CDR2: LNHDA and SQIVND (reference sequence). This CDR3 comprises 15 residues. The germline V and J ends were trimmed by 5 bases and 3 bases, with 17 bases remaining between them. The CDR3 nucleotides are TGTGCCAGTAGTGTTCGATTAGGTGGCGGCTACGAGCAGTACTTC. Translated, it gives CASSVRLGGGYEQYF.

CDR3 in amino acids: CASSFNRVEPQHF. The CDR3, as DNA: TGTGCCAGCAGTTTTAACAGGGTAGAGCCCCAGCATTTT. The V and J genes are TRBV6-5 and TRBJ1-5; D is possibly TRBD1 (6 bases). This CDR3 region has 13 residues. V was trimmed by 4 bases and J by 8 bases, leaving 12 bases between them. Germline lookup yields CDR1 MNHEY and CDR2 SVGAGI.

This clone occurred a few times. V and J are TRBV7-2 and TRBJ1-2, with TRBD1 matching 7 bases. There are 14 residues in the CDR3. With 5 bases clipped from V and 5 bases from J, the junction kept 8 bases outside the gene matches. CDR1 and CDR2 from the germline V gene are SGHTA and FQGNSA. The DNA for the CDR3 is TGTGCCAGCAGCCTTGGGACAGAGGGGTATGGCTACACCTTC. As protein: CASSLGTEGYGYTF.

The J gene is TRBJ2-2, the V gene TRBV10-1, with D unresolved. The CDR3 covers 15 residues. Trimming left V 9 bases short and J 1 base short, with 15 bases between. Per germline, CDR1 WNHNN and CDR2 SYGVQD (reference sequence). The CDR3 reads CARVQPPQNTGELFF. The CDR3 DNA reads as TGCGCCAGAGTACAGCCACCCCAGAACACCGGGGAGCTGTTTTTT.

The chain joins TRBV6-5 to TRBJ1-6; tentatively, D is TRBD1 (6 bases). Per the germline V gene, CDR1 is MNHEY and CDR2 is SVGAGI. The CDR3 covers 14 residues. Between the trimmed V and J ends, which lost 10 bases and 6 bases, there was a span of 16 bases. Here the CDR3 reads CATVGTWSNSPLHF. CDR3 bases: TGTGCCACAGTGGGGACATGGTCTAATTCACCCCTCCACTTT.

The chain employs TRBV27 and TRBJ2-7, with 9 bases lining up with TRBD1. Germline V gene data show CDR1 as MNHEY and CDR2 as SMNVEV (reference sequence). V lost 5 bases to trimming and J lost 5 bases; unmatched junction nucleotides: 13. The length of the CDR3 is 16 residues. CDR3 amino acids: CASSPGTGFPHNEQYF. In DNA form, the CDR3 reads TGTGCCAGCAGTCCGGGGACAGGGTTTCCCCACAACGAGCAGTACTTC.

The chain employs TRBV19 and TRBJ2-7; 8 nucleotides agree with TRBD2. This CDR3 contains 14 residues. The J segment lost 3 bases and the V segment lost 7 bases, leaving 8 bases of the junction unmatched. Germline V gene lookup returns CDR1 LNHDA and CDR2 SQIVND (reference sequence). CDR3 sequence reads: CASTDPGTSYEQYF. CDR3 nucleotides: TGTGCCAGTACCGATCCCGGGACTAGCTACGAGCAGTACTTC.

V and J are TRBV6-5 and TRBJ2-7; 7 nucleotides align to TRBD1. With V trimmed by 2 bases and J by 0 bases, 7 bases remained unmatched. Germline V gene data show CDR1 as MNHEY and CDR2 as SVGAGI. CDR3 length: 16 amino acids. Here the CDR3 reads CASSYQTGTASYEQYF. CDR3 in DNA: TGTGCCAGCAGTTACCAGACCGGGACAGCCTCCTACGAGCAGTACTTC.

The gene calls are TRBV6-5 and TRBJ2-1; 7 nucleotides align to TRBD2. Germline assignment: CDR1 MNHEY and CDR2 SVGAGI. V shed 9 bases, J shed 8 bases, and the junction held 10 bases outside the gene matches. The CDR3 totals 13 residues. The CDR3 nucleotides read TGTGCCAGTGAGAGACTAGCCTCGGATGAGCAGTTCTTC. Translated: CASERLASDEQFF.

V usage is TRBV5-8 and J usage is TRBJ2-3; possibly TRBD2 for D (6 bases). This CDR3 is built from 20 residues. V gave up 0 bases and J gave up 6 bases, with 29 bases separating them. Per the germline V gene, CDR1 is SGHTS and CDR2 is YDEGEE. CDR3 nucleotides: TGTGCCAGCAGCTTGGTCGGGAGCGTTTGGTGGGAGTTTCCTTCGGATACGCAGTATTTT. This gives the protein CASSLVGSVWWEFPSDTQYF.

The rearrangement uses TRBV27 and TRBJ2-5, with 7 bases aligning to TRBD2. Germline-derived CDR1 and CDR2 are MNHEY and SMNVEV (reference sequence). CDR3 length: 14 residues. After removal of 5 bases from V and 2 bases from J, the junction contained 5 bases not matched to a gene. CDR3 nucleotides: TGTGCCAGCAGTCGGAGCGGGACTCAAGAGACCCAGTACTTC. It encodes CASSRSGTQETQYF.

The CDR3 bases are TGTGCCAGCAGAGAGGACTTAGCTGTCTACAATGAGCAGTTCTTC. Protein product: CASREDLAVYNEQFF. J is TRBJ2-1 and V is TRBV2; D perhaps matches TRBD2 (5 bases). The CDR3 spans 15 residues. Between the trimmed V and J ends, which lost 6 bases and 3 bases, there was a span of 15 bases. CDR1 is SNHLY, CDR2 FYNNEI, per germline. The full variable domain, rest sourced from reference TRBV2 and TRBJ2-1, is EPEVTQTPSHQVTQMGQEVILRCVPISNHLYFYWYRQILGQKVEFLVSFYNNEISEKSEIFDDQFSVERPDGSNFTLKIRSTKLEDSAMYFCASREDLAVYNEQFFGPGTRLTVL.

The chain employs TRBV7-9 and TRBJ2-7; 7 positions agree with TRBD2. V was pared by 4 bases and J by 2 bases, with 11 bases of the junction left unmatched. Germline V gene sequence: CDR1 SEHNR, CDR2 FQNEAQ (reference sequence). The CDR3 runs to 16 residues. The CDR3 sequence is CASSSITAGLPYEQYF. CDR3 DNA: TGTGCCAGCAGCTCTATAACAGCGGGACTCCCCTACGAGCAGTACTTC.

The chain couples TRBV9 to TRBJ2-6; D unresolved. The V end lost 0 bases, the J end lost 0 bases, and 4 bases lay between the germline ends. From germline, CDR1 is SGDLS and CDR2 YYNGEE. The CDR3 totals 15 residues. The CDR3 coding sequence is TGTGCCAGCAGCGTAGTAGTCTCTGGGGCCAACGTCCTGACTTTC. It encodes CASSVVVSGANVLTF.

For the CDR3, the DNA is TGTGCCAGCAGCCCTAACCGACAGGTTGAGACCCAGTACTTC. This encodes CASSPNRQVETQYF. J is TRBJ2-5 and V is TRBV3-1 (or the pseudogene TRBV3-2), with TRBD1 as a possible D gene (6 bases). The ends were cut back, 4 bases at V and 5 bases at J, with 14 bases in the middle. CDR3 length: 14 residues. Germline V gives CDR1 LGHDT, CDR2 YNNKEL (reference sequence).

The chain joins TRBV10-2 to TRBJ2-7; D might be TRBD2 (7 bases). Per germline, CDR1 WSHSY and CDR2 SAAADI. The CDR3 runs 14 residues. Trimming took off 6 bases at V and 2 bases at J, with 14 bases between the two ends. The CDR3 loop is CASRREGGTYEQYF. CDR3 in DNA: TGCGCCAGCAGGCGTGAGGGGGGGACCTACGAGCAGTACTTC.

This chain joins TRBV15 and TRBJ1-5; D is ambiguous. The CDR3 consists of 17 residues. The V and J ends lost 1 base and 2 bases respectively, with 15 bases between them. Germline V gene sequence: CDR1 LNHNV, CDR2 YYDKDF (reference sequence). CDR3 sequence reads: CATSRVPHGGGNQPQHF. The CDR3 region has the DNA TGTGCCACCAGCAGAGTACCCCATGGCGGTGGCAATCAGCCCCAGCATTTT.

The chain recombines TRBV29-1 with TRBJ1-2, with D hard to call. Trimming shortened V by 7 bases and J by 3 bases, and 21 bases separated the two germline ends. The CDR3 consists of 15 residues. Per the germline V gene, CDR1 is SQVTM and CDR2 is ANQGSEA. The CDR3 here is CSAPNLGGSYYGYTF. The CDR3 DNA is TGCAGCGCCCCCAACTTGGGAGGGTCCTACTATGGCTACACCTTC.

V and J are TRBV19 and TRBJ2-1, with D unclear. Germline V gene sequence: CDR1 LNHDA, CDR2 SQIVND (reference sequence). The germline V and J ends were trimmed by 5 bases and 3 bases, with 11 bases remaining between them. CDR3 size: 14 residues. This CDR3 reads CASSPLGLYNEQFF. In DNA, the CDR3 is TGTGCCAGTAGTCCCCTTGGGCTCTACAATGAGCAGTTCTTC.

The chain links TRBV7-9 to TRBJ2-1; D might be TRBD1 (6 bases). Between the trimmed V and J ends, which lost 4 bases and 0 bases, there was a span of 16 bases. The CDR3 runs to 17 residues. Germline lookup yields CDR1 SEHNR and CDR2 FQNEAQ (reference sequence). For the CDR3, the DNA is TGTGCCAGCAGCTCCTTGGGCTACAGGGTCTCCTACAATGAGCAGTTCTTC. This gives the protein CASSSLGYRVSYNEQFF. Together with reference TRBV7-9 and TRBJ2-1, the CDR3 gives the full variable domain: DTGVSQNPRHKITKRGQNVTFRCDPISEHNRLYWYRQTLGQGPEFLTYFQNEAQLEKSRLLSDRFSAERPKGSFSTLEIQRTEQGDSAMYLCASSSLGYRVSYNEQFFGPGTRLTVL.

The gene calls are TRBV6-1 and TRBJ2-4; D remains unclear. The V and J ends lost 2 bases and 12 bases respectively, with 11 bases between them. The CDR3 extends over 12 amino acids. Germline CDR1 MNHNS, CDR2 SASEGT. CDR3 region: CASSEMRYYQYF. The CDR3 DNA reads TGTGCCAGCAGTGAAATGAGGTATTATCAGTACTTC.